This T cell receptor (beta chain) was recorded in a study of beta chain features in type 1 diabetes. This clone was detected only a few times. Its cognate antigen is unknown. Germline CDR1 MGHRA, CDR2 YSYEKL. Trimming removed 3 bases at V and 0 bases at J, with 14 bases between. The CDR3 has 17 residues. What was sequenced were expressed TCRB transcripts, since all of the isolated RNA had been reverse transcribed. The method was immunoSEQ multiplex PCR; TCRdb's version includes in-frame clones alone and lacks a portion of them. In the table there are over 500,000 clones, roughly a sixth of which are singletons. The study, taken as a whole, reports: Type 1 diabetes patients showed a moderate but significant shortening of TCRB CDR3s in all four CD4+ subsets.

This receptor was taken from a man aged 18 to 30 in good health. This chain uses TRBV4-1 with TRBJ2-2; tentative D call: TRBD1 (5 bases). The sequencing sample was made of naive CD4+ T cells from blood. DNA of the CDR3: TGCGCCAGCAGCCAGGGGTTGACAGTATCGAACACCGGGGAGCTGTTTTTT. Translating it yields CASSQGLTVSNTGELFF.